This T cell receptor (beta chain) was found in a study of blood T cell repertoires in COVID-19. About the study: Samples came from the United States, Italy and Spain, spanning acute and convalescent COVID-19. T cells, B-cell-depleted T cells, or PBMCs supplied cDNA or gDNA.

Original methodology: How many nucleated cells were present was estimated from reference gene primer amplification. Sequencing used immunoSEQ multiplex PCR; TCRdb keeps in-frame clones, though not all of them. The D gene and trimming were derived from the DNA, and the V and J assignments and clone size from that table. The sample has some 120,000 clones; about nine tenths are singletons. V gave up 6 bases and J gave up 0 bases, with 15 bases separating them. Germline CDR1 is MDHEN and CDR2 is SYDVKM. This CDR3 spans 16 amino acids. The sequence derives from a human donor with active COVID-19. The donor label of this sample is uncertain. The chain employs TRBV28 and TRBJ1-5, with D maybe TRBD1 (6 bases). Source material: peripheral blood. The CDR3 bases are TGTGCCAGCAGCAGAGACAGGACTTATAGCAATCAGCCCCAGCATTTT. Its protein is CASSRDRTYSNQPQHF.